This is a list of T cell receptor beta chains from one sample in a study of OX40 agonist ivuxolimab in advanced cancers. Some clones are missing from TCRdb's copy, which holds only in-frame ones; the method was immunoSEQ multiplex PCR. The sample includes approximately 73,000 clones, 75% to 90% seen only once; the top ten take about 1.3%. Sequencing used CD4+ or CD8+ T cells sorted from blood, obtained in a trial of the OX40 agonist ivuxolimab. The source is an adult with an advanced solid tumor such as melanoma, head and neck, liver or kidney cancer. Both conserved end residues are part of each CDR3. The D gene is left open where the match is weak. Size is omitted from some rows. Given values are once, few, many or a class for expanded clones.

J	size	D	V	CDR3	DNA
TRBJ1-5	.	TRBD1	TRBV19	CASSTRQGANQPQHF	TGTGCCAGTAGTACTAGACAGGGGGCTAATCAGCCCCAGCATTTT
TRBJ1-1	.	.	TRBV6-1	CASSRTVMNTEAFF	TGTGCCAGCAGCCGGACAGTCATGAACACTGAAGCTTTCTTT
TRBJ2-3	.	.	TRBV18	CASSRLGSTDTQYF	TGTGCCAGCTCACGGCTTGGGAGCACAGATACGCAGTATTTT
TRBJ2-1	.	TRBD2	TRBV6-6	CASRRTSGGANEQFF	TGTGCCAGCAGACGGACTAGCGGGGGGGCAAATGAGCAGTTCTTC
TRBJ1-1	few	.	TRBV5-1	CASSLDGAYTEAFF	TGCGCCAGCAGCTTGGACGGGGCATACACTGAAGCTTTCTTT
TRBJ1-3	once	.	TRBV7-3	CASSPGWGNTIYF	TGTGCCAGCAGCCCCGGATGGGGGAACACCATATATTTT
TRBJ1-1	once	.	TRBV30	CAWRDTGSGTEAFF	TGTGCCTGGAGGGATACAGGGTCGGGCACTGAAGCTTTCTTT
TRBJ1-5	.	.	TRBV28	CATLTGYSNQPQHF	TGTGCCACCTTGACAGGTTATAGCAATCAGCCCCAGCATTTT
TRBJ2-1	.	.	TRBV5-5	CASSSYSGLNNEQFF	TGTGCCAGCAGCTCATACTCGGGACTTAACAATGAGCAGTTCTTC
TRBJ2-7	.	.	TRBV10-3	CAISVKELYEQYF	TGTGCCATCAGTGTAAAGGAGCTCTACGAGCAGTACTTC
TRBJ1-5	.	.	TRBV6-5	CASSYKQFNQPQHF	TGTGCCAGCAGTTACAAACAATTTAATCAGCCCCAGCATTTT
TRBJ2-5	.	.	TRBV7-2	CASSRDWQETQYF	TGTGCCAGCAGCCGGGACTGGCAAGAGACCCAGTACTTC
TRBJ2-2	.	.	TRBV5-1	CASSLNSNTGELFF	TGCGCCAGCAGCTTGAACAGCAACACCGGGGAGCTGTTTTTT
TRBJ2-7	.	.	TRBV13	CASKAYSSYEQYF	TGTGCCAGCAAAGCCTACAGCTCCTACGAGCAGTACTTC
TRBJ1-2	.	.	TRBV4-1	CASSQGGEIYGYTF	TGCGCCAGCAGCCAAGGGGGAGAAATCTATGGCTACACCTTC
TRBJ2-3	.	.	TRBV28	CASSSTPDTQYF	TGTGCCAGCAGTTCCACGCCAGATACGCAGTATTTT
TRBJ2-1	.	TRBD1	TRBV7-9	CASSPGQVGDEQFF	TGTGCCAGCAGCCCGGGACAGGTAGGGGATGAGCAGTTCTTC
TRBJ2-3	once	.	TRBV5-1	CASRFQGDTDTQYF	TGCGCCAGCCGTTTCCAGGGAGACACAGATACGCAGTATTTT
TRBJ1-2	.	.	TRBV6-1	CASRERTGSNAF	TGTGCCAGCAGAGAACGTACCGGGTCAAACGCCTTC
TRBJ2-7	.	TRBD1	TRBV5-6	CASSSLGAGGRYEQYF	TGTGCCAGCAGTTCCCTCGGGGCAGGGGGCCGCTACGAGCAGTACTTC
TRBJ2-1	.	.	TRBV5-1	CASSLERYEQFF	TGCGCCAGCAGCTTGGAGCGCTATGAGCAGTTCTTC
TRBJ2-2	once	.	TRBV6-6	CASSRQHTGELFF	TGTGCCAGCAGCCGACAGCACACCGGGGAGCTGTTTTTT
TRBJ2-2	.	TRBD2	TRBV28	CASSLRTLTSVAGELFF	TGTGCCAGCAGCTTACGGACCCTTACTAGCGTGGCCGGGGAGCTGTTTTTT
TRBJ2-1	.	TRBD2	TRBV7-7	CASSPSAATSANEQFF	TGTGCTAGCAGCCCCAGCGCAGCGACTAGCGCAAATGAGCAGTTCTTC
TRBJ1-1	.	.	TRBV10-3	CAISYADTEAFF	TGTGCCATCTCATATGCGGACACTGAAGCTTTCTTT
TRBJ2-6	.	TRBD1	TRBV28	CASSLGQENVLTF	TGTGCCAGCAGTTTGGGACAGGAAAACGTCCTGACTTTC
TRBJ2-6	.	.	TRBV6-5	CASTESSGANVLTF	TGTGCCAGCACAGAATCCTCTGGGGCCAACGTCCTGACTTTC
TRBJ2-2	.	.	TRBV2	CASLFGLANTGELFF	TGTGCCAGCCTCTTTGGCCTCGCGAACACCGGGGAGCTGTTTTTT
TRBJ2-7	.	.	TRBV6-5	CASSYSWENTYEQYF	TGTGCCAGCAGTTACTCGTGGGAGAACACCTACGAGCAGTACTTC
TRBJ2-7	.	TRBD2	TRBV6-6	CASSSRLAGAEQYF	TGTGCCAGCAGTTCCCGACTAGCGGGCGCCGAGCAGTACTTC
TRBJ2-7	.	TRBD1	TRBV19	CASSEISGGLSPYEQYF	TGTGCCAGTAGTGAAATTTCAGGGGGCTTGTCCCCCTACGAGCAGTACTTC
TRBJ1-4	.	.	TRBV5-4	CASSSGPPGKLFF	TGTGCCAGCAGCTCTGGGCCCCCCGGAAAACTGTTTTTT
TRBJ2-2	.	TRBD1	TRBV27	CASSMDRGRTGELFF	TGTGCCAGCAGTATGGACAGGGGGCGTACCGGGGAGCTGTTTTTT
TRBJ1-1	.	.	TRBV14	CASSQGPNTEAFF	TGTGCCAGCAGCCAAGGGCCGAACACTGAAGCTTTCTTT
TRBJ1-5	.	.	TRBV2	CASSVGSNQPQHF	TGTGCCAGCAGTGTAGGGAGCAATCAGCCCCAGCATTTT